The 24 T cell receptor beta chains reported below all come from one sample, sequenced in a study of blood T cell repertoires in COVID-19. Measured with immunoSEQ multiplex PCR; TCRdb has only the in-frame clones, and not every one. The profile shows about 170,000 clones, 88% of them singletons. Sequenced sample: peripheral blood. Every receptor here comes from a man in his sixties with acute or convalescent COVID-19.

V usage is TRBV5-6 and J usage is TRBJ1-2, with D possibly matching TRBD1 (5 bases). The CDR3 covers 18 residues. V was pared by 2 bases and J by 4 bases, with 24 bases between. Germline V gene data show CDR1 as SGHDT and CDR2 as YYEEEE. The CDR3, as DNA: TGTGCCAGCAGCTTCGCAGCAACTCGACGGAGGGGCCTCTATGGCTACACCTTC. This codes for CASSFAATRRRGLYGYTF.

The chain carries TRBV19 and TRBJ2-1, with 10 bases lining up with TRBD2. Trimming took 6 bases from V and 3 from J; bases not matched to a gene: 5. Germline V gene sequence: CDR1 LNHDA, CDR2 SQIVND (reference sequence). The CDR3 is 15 amino acids. In DNA, the CDR3 is TGTGCCAGTAGGCCCCTAGCGGGGGACTACAATGAGCAGTTCTTC. This sequence encodes CASRPLAGDYNEQFF.

The V call is TRBV18, the J call TRBJ1-5; a weak D match, TRBD1 (6 bases). The germline V gene encodes CDR1 KGHSH and CDR2 LQKENI. The CDR3 consists of 15 residues. V lost 3 bases to trimming and J lost 7 bases, with 16 bases between them. This CDR3 reads CASSPSRGGGQPQHF. In nucleotides, the CDR3 is TGTGCCAGCTCACCTTCAAGGGGGGGCGGACAGCCCCAGCATTTT.

This clone has only one observation. J is TRBJ1-5 and V is TRBV30; TRBD1 aligns across 7 bases. This CDR3 is built from 13 residues. J gave up 7 bases and V 1 base, and 4 bases lay outside the gene matches. Germline assignment: CDR1 GTSNPN and CDR2 SVGIG (reference sequence). The CDR3, as DNA: TGTGCCTGGAGTGGAGGGGGCGGGCAGCCCCAGCATTTT. Translated: CAWSGGGGQPQHF.

CDR3 residues: CATSGTAGANVLTF. The CDR3 DNA sequence: TGTGCCACCTCCGGGACAGCTGGGGCCAACGTCCTGACTTTC. The V and J genes are TRBV24-1 and TRBJ2-6; TRBD1 agrees at 7 bases. Germline lookup yields CDR1 KGHDR and CDR2 SFDVKD. CDR3 size: 14 residues. After removal of 9 bases from V and 2 bases from J, the junction contained 3 bases not matched to a gene.

The chain is built from TRBV2 and TRBJ1-3, with a tentative D call TRBD1 (5 bases). Trimming removed 5 bases from V and 2 bases from J, with 13 bases in between. The CDR3 has 15 residues. CDR1 SNHLY and CDR2 FYNNEI come from the germline V gene. CDR3: CASSSLGGAGNTIYF. Here the CDR3 DNA reads TGTGCCAGCAGTTCCCTTGGGGGGGCTGGAAACACCATATATTTT.

This chain connects TRBV5-4 to TRBJ2-3, with D possibly matching TRBD2 (5 bases). The CDR3 is 13 amino acids. Trimming stripped 3 bases from V and 6 bases from J, with 11 bases between. Germline assignment: CDR1 SGHNT and CDR2 YYREEE (reference sequence). CDR3 sequence: CASSWSTGDTQYF. The CDR3 coding sequence is TGTGCCAGCAGCTGGTCGACGGGGGATACGCAGTATTTT. Together with reference TRBV5-4 and TRBJ2-3, the CDR3 gives the full variable domain: ETGVTQSPTHLIKTRGQQVTLRCSSQSGHNTVSWYQQALGQGPQFIFQYYREEENGRGNFPPRFSGLQFPNYSSELNVNALELDDSALYLCASSWSTGDTQYFGPGTRLTVL.

The V gene is TRBV6-5, the J gene TRBJ1-1, with a possible D match to TRBD1 (5 bases). The germline CDR1 and CDR2 sequences are MNHEY and SVGAGI. With 6 bases removed from V and 4 bases from J, the gap between germline ends came to 18 bases. The length of the CDR3 is 15 residues. CDR3 in DNA: TGTGCCAGCAGGAAATTTCTCGGGGGAAGCACTGAAGCTTTCTTT. It is translated as CASRKFLGGSTEAFF.

There are many counts of this clone. The chain is built from TRBV29-1 and TRBJ1-1, with D possibly TRBD1 on 6 matching bases. The V and J ends lost 5 bases and 0 bases respectively, with 13 bases between them. This CDR3 is 14 amino acids long. The germline V gene has CDR1 SQVTM and CDR2 ANQGSEA. The CDR3 spells CSVKGRGMNTEAFF. The DNA for the CDR3 is TGCAGCGTTAAGGGCAGGGGTATGAACACTGAAGCTTTCTTT.

CDR3 amino acids: CASSERGETQYF. CDR3 nucleotide sequence: TGTGCCAGCAGCGAACGAGGAGAGACCCAGTACTTC. The J gene is TRBJ2-5, the V gene TRBV3-1 (or the pseudogene TRBV3-2); D is undetermined. This CDR3 comprises 12 residues. Per germline, CDR1 LGHDT and CDR2 YNNKEL (reference sequence). The V end lost 5 bases, the J end lost 4 bases, and 8 bases lay between the germline ends.

This clone occurred a few times. The chain uses TRBV19 and TRBJ2-5; D possibly corresponds to TRBD2 (6 bases). CDR3 size: 13 residues. Trimming left V 5 bases short and J 7 bases short, with 14 bases between. Germline CDR1 and CDR2: LNHDA and SQIVND (reference sequence). In DNA form, the CDR3 reads TGTGCCAGTAGTTCGGGTCTGGGGGGGACCCAGTACTTC. Its translation: CASSSGLGGTQYF.

The CDR3 region has the DNA TGTGCCAGCAGCTTAGCGGCAGGGGGCTTTGGCTACACCTTC. This codes for CASSLAAGGFGYTF. The rearrangement links TRBV7-8 to TRBJ1-2; 8 nucleotides line up with TRBD1. The ends lost 0 bases at V and 7 bases at J; junction bases unmatched: 4. This CDR3 is built from 14 residues. Germline-derived CDR1 and CDR2 are SGHVS and FQNEAQ.

This clone was counted once. J is TRBJ1-1 and V is TRBV24-1, with D possibly being TRBD1 (5 bases). CDR1 and CDR2 (germline): KGHDR, SFDVKD. CDR3 length equals 14 residues. Between the trimmed V and J ends, which lost 3 bases and 1 base, there was a span of 8 bases. The chain's CDR3 is CATSDRTSNTEAFF. The DNA for the CDR3 is TGTGCCACCAGTGATCGGACATCGAACACTGAAGCTTTCTTT.

Points on this clone: Other DNA sequences in the same sample also yield this CDR3. The chain has TRBV5-1 and TRBJ2-5; weak D call: TRBD2 (6 bases). CDR3 size: 13 residues. V was shortened by 4 bases and J by 4 bases, with 11 bases between the two germline ends. Per germline, CDR1 SGHRS and CDR2 YFSETQ. The CDR3 region has the DNA TGCGCCAGCAGCCCAACCGGGGGAGAGACCCAGTACTTC. Translating it yields CASSPTGGETQYF.

The chain is built from TRBV29-1 and TRBJ2-7; D not certain. Per germline, CDR1 SQVTM and CDR2 ANQGSEA. Trimming cost V 6 bases and J 0 bases, with 12 bases left between them. The CDR3 consists of 13 residues. DNA of the CDR3: TGCAGCGTGGGCGCTGCCAGCTCCTACGAGCAGTACTTC. It specifies CSVGAASSYEQYF.

This clone has just one count. The V and J genes are TRBV19 and TRBJ2-1; a possible D gene is TRBD2 (6 bases). Trimming cost V 6 bases and J 1 base, with 13 bases left between them. The germline CDR1 and CDR2 sequences are LNHDA and SQIVND (reference sequence). The CDR3 length is 15 residues. CDR3 bases: TGTGCCAGTAGCCGGACGGACTATTCCTACAATGAGCAGTTCTTC. It translates to CASSRTDYSYNEQFF.

The gene calls are TRBV19 and TRBJ1-4; 8 positions agree with TRBD1. Germline values: CDR1 LNHDA, CDR2 SQIVND (reference sequence). Germline trimming cut 6 bases from V and 10 bases from J; bases unmatched to any gene: 4. This CDR3 contains 12 residues. The CDR3 loop is CASSSGQGKLFF. The CDR3 nucleotides are TGTGCCAGTAGCAGTGGACAGGGAAAACTGTTTTTT.

V is TRBV20-1 and J is TRBJ1-4, with D uncertain. Germline CDR1 and CDR2: DFQATT and SNEGSKA (reference sequence). The V gene lost 3 bases and the J gene lost 11 bases, with 13 bases spanning the gap. The CDR3 sequence is 12 residues long. The CDR3 reads CSASDTARKLFF. In DNA form, the CDR3 reads TGCAGTGCTAGTGATACGGCGAGGAAACTGTTTTTT.

This clone appeared a single time. The J gene is TRBJ2-1, the V gene TRBV19; 7 nucleotides align to TRBD1. With 11 bases clipped from V and 7 bases from J, the junction kept 17 bases outside the gene matches. Germline CDR1 reads LNHDA; CDR2 reads SQIVND (reference sequence). There are 15 residues in the CDR3. CDR3 DNA: TGTGCCCCTTCGAGCCCAGGGGGTATTAGGAATGAGCAGTTCTTC. The encoded protein is CAPSSPGGIRNEQFF.

A note on this clone: Other DNA sequences in this specimen translate into the identical CDR3. The chain links TRBV9 to TRBJ1-3, with a possible D match to TRBD1 (5 bases). The length of the CDR3 is 14 residues. Germline values: CDR1 SGDLS, CDR2 YYNGEE. Trimming pared 5 bases from V and 2 bases from J, leaving 11 bases between. CDR3 residues: CASSFGTPGNTIYF. CDR3 nucleotide sequence: TGTGCCAGCAGTTTTGGGACTCCTGGAAACACCATATATTTT.

This clone was found a few times. The rearrangement joins TRBV3-1 (or the pseudogene TRBV3-2) to TRBJ1-2, with unresolved D. Germline V gives CDR1 LGHDT, CDR2 YNNKEL (reference sequence). This CDR3 contains 12 residues. Trimming shortened V by 2 bases and J by 8 bases, and 9 bases separated the two germline ends. The CDR3 protein is CASSQLVSGYTF. The CDR3 nucleotides are TGTGCCAGCAGCCAACTAGTAAGCGGCTACACCTTC.

This clone has a handful of counts. The chain combines TRBV6-1 with TRBJ2-7, with D tentatively TRBD2 (5 bases). The CDR3 has 15 residues. The V gene lost 0 bases and the J gene lost 0 bases, with 9 bases spanning the gap. CDR1 is MNHNS, CDR2 SASEGT, per germline. CDR3: CASSEAPGSSYEQYV. The CDR3 nucleotides are TGTGCCAGCAGTGAAGCCCCGGGGAGCTCCTACGAGCAGTACGTC.

The chain combines TRBV6-1 with TRBJ1-3, with D hard to call. The CDR3 totals 14 residues. Germline-derived CDR1 and CDR2 are MNHNS and SASEGT. V gave up 2 bases and J gave up 8 bases, with 13 bases separating them. DNA for the CDR3: TGTGCCAGCAGTGAAATTGACACAGCACACACCATATATTTT. It yields the protein CASSEIDTAHTIYF.

The chain carries TRBV21-1 and TRBJ2-7; the table's D call, TRBD2, has no DNA check behind it. TRBV21-1 is a pseudogene locus. The CDR3 runs to 20 residues. The CDR3 loop reads CASSKDPGLAGGSLFYEQYV. Here the CDR3 DNA reads TGTGCCAGCAGCAAAGATCCTGGACTAGCGGGGGGTTCACTGTTCTACGAGCAGTACGTC.